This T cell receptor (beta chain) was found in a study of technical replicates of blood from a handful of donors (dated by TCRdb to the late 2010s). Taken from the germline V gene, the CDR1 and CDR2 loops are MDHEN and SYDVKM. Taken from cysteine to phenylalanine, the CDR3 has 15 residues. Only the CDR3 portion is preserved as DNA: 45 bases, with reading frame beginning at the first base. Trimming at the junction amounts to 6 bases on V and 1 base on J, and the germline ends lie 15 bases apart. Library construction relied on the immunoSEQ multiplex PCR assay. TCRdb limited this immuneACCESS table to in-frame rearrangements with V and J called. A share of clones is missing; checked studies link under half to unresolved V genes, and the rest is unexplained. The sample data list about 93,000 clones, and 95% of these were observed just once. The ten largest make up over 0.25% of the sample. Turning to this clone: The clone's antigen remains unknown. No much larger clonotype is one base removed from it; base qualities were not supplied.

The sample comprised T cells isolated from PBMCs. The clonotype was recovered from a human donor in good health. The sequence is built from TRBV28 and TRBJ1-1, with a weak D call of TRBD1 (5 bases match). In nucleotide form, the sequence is TGTGCCAGCAGGACAGCGGGCGGGGGGAACACTGAAGCTTTCTTT. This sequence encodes CASRTAGGGNTEAFF. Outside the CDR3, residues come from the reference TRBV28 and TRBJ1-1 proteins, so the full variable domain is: DVKVTQSSRYLVKRTGEKVFLECVQDMDHENMFWYRQDPGLGLRLIYFSYDVKMKEKGDIPEGYSVSREKKERFSLILESASTNQTSMYLCASRTAGGGNTEAFFGQGTRLTVV.